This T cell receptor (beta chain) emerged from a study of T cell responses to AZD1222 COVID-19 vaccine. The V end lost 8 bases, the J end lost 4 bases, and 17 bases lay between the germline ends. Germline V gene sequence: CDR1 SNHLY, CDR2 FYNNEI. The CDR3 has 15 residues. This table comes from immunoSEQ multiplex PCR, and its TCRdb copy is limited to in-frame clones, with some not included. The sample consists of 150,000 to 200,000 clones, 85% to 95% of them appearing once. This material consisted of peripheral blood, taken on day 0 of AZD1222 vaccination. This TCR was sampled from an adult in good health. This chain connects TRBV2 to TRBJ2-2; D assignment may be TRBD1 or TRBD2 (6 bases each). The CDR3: CASGGSRGRTGELFF. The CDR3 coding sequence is TGTGCCAGCGGAGGGAGCAGGGGTCGCACCGGGGAGCTGTTTTTT.